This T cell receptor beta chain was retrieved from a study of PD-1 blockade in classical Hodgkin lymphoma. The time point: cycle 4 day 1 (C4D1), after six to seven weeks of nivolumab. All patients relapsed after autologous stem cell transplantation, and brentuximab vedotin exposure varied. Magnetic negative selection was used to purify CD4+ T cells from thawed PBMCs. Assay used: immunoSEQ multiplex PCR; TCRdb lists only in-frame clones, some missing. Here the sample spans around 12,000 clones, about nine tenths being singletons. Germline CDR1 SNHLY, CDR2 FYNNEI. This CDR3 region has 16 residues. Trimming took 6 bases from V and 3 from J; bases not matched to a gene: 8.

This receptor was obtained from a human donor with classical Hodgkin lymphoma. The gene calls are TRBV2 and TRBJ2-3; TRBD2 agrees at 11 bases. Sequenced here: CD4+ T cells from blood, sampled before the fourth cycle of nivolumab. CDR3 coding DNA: TGTGCCAGCAGACTCGGGACTAGCGGAGCAACAGATACGCAGTATTTT. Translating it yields CASRLGTSGATDTQYF. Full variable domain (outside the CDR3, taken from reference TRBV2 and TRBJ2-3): EPEVTQTPSHQVTQMGQEVILRCVPISNHLYFYWYRQILGQKVEFLVSFYNNEISEKSEIFDDQFSVERPDGSNFTLKIRSTKLEDSAMYFCASRLGTSGATDTQYFGPGTRLTVL.